Below are 9 T cell receptor beta chains sequenced from a single sample in a study of human T cells and chemical hapten exposure. TCRdb called the RACE reads again in MiXCR, with one record for every CDR3 protein. The data hold 95,000 to 100,000 distinct CDR3 sequences, with 9.5% to 15% observed a single time. Indicated time point: patch test 1, 2 weeks after DPC sensitization. Treatment defined: therapeutic diphenylcyclopropenone sensitization with weekly scalp DPC. Specimen: whole blood, collected in connection with sensitization to the hapten diphenylcyclopropenone (DPC). The receptor set was obtained from a woman between 35 and 50 years old with alopecia areata. Some clones in this sample may be carry-over from other donors' samples.

The rearrangement joins TRBV12-3 or TRBV12-4 to TRBJ2-7, with TRBD1 identical over 10 bases. The CDR3 is 15 residues long. Trimming removed 2 bases from V and 5 bases from J; junction bases left unmatched: 6. The CDR3, as DNA: TGTGCCAGCAGTTTATACCGGGACAGGGGCCACGAGCAGTACTTC. It specifies CASSLYRDRGHEQYF.

There are many counts of this clonotype. The chain uses TRBV24-1 and TRBJ2-5; 10 bases align to TRBD1. The V segment lost 0 bases and the J segment 3 bases; nucleotides outside the gene matches: 9. The CDR3 consists of 18 residues. Germline CDR1 reads KGHDR; CDR2 reads SFDVKD. The CDR3 is CATSDLKGQGKREETQYF. CDR3 sequence (DNA): TGTGCCACCAGTGATTTGAAGGGACAGGGGAAGAGAGAAGAGACCCAGTACTTC.

This clonotype was picked up many times. The rearrangement links TRBV7-2 to TRBJ1-1, with D perhaps matching TRBD1 (6 bases). The germline CDR1 and CDR2 sequences are SGHTA and FQGNSA. V gave up 6 bases and J gave up 1 base, with 12 bases separating them. CDR3 length: 14 amino acids. CDR3 residues: CASRNRATNTEAFF. The DNA for the CDR3 is TGTGCCAGCAGGAACAGGGCCACGAACACTGAAGCTTTCTTT. The variable domain in full, completed from reference TRBV7-2 and TRBJ1-1, reads GAGVSQSPSNKVTEKGKDVELRCDPISGHTALYWYRQSLGQGLEFLIYFQGNSAPDKSGLPSDRFSAERTGGSVSTLTIQRTQQEDSAVYLCASRNRATNTEAFFGQGTRLTVV.

This clonotype has a count of ten or more. This chain links TRBV3-1 with TRBJ1-2; unclear D gene. Germline CDR1 reads LGHDT; CDR2 reads YNNKEL (reference sequence). The CDR3 runs to 11 residues. Deletions cut 2 bases from V and 8 bases from J, with 6 bases between. For the CDR3, the DNA is TGTGCCAGCAGCCAAACCGAAGGCTACACCTTC. Residues: CASSQTEGYTF.

In regard to this clonotype: The junction differs from germline at one of its ends, possibly a read error. J is TRBJ2-5 and V is TRBV5-4, with 7 bases lining up with TRBD1. This CDR3 spans 14 amino acids. Per germline, CDR1 SGHNT and CDR2 YYREEE (reference sequence). CDR3 residues: CASSNRGFQETQCF. Here the CDR3 DNA reads TGTGCCAGCAGCAACAGGGGATTCCAAGAGACCCAGTGCTTC.

This clonotype has just a few counts. The chain recombines TRBV9 with TRBJ2-7; a weak D match, TRBD2 (7 bases). This CDR3 spans 15 amino acids. Trimming shortened V by 2 bases and J by 5 bases, and 17 bases separated the two germline ends. CDR1 is SGDLS and CDR2 is YYNGEE in the germline V gene. CDR3 in DNA: TGTGCCAGCAGCGTCACGGGCGGGGGCGTGCACGAGCAGTACTTC. Translated: CASSVTGGGVHEQYF.

The gene calls are TRBV6-2 or TRBV6-3 and TRBJ2-7; 7 bases line up with TRBD2. Germline assignment: CDR1 MNHEY and CDR2 SVGEGT. The V segment lost 3 bases and the J segment 6 bases; nucleotides outside the gene matches: 5. CDR3 length: 13 amino acids. CDR3 in amino acids: CASSYRSSGEQYF. CDR3 sequence (DNA): TGTGCCAGCAGTTATCGTTCTAGCGGCGAGCAGTACTTC.

The J gene is TRBJ2-7, the V gene TRBV12-5; 7 bases agree with TRBD2. CDR1 LGHNT and CDR2 FRNRAP come from the germline V gene. The CDR3 runs 15 residues. V lost 4 bases to trimming and J lost 5 bases; unmatched junction nucleotides: 11. DNA for the CDR3: TGTGCTAGTGGTTCAGAGCGGGGTTGGGTCGACGAGCAGTACTTC. Amino acid sequence: CASGSERGWVDEQYF.

The J gene is TRBJ2-7, the V gene TRBV4-1; D is tentatively TRBD1 or TRBD2 (7 bases each). The CDR3 covers 15 residues. CDR1 is MGHRA and CDR2 is YSYEKL in the germline V gene. The V end was cut by 4 bases, the J end by 1 base, with 14 bases between. The CDR3: CASSPRQGGSYEQYF. DNA of the CDR3: TGCGCCAGCAGCCCACGACAGGGAGGGTCCTACGAGCAGTACTTC.